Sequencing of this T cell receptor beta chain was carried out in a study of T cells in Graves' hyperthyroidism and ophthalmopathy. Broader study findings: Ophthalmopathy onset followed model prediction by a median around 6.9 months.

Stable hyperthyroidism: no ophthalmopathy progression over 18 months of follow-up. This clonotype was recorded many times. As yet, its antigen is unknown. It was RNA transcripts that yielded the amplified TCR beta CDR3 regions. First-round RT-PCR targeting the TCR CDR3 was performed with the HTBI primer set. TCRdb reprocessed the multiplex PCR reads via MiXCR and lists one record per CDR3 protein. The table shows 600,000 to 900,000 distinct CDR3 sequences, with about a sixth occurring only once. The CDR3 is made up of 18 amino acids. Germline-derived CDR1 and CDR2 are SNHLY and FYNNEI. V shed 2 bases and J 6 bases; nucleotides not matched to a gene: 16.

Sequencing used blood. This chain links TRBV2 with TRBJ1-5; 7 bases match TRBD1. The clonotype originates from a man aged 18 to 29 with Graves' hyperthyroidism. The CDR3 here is CASSENINPTGKGQPQHF. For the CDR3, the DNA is TGTGCCAGCAGTGAAAATATTAATCCGACAGGGAAAGGTCAGCCCCAGCATTTT.